This T cell receptor (beta chain) comes out of a study of T cells after yellow fever vaccination. Across the whole study: Any fraction with a low cell number was prepared using SMART-Seq v4 Ultra Low Input. General study results and limits: Primary-vaccination clones mostly resurfaced post-booster (roughly 97% CD4, about 87% CD8). Abundant clonotypes from the bulk population could have been carried over as contaminants into FACS-sorted repertoires.

MiXCR, run by TCRdb on the 5' RACE reads, gives a single entry per CDR3 protein. This table holds hundreds of thousands of distinct CDR3 sequences, 8.7% found once. V gave up 5 bases and J gave up 9 bases, with 11 bases separating them. From germline, CDR1 is DFQATT and CDR2 SNEGSKA (reference sequence). CDR3 length: 11 amino acids. This clonotype was recorded at least ten times. Its matching antigen is unknown. The sequencing here drew on CD4+ T cells sorted from PBMCs, taken 5 days after the yellow fever booster vaccination. The rearrangement uses TRBV20-1 and TRBJ2-1; perhaps TRBD1 as D (6 bases). This TCR was recovered from a young man who received the YFV17D yellow fever vaccine. The CDR3 region has the DNA TGCAGTGCTGTAAGACAGGTTGAGCAGTTCTTC. Amino acid sequence: CSAVRQVEQFF.